The rows below give T cell receptor beta chains drawn from one sample of a study of blood T cell repertoires in COVID-19. Repertoires were generated with immunoSEQ multiplex PCR, while TCRdb's copy carries only in-frame clones and drops some. The table lists about 130,000 clones, 65% to 90% of them singletons, with approximately 2.2% in the top ten. The sequenced sample was PBMCs or T cells enriched from blood (not recorded which). The receptors originated from a woman in her 50s who had recovered from COVID-19. Each CDR3 is given with its conserved first and last residue. D genes are given only for firm matches. A clone size is listed for some rows: how often the clone was seen (once, few, many), or a class if it is expanded.

DNA	CDR3	size	J	D	V
TGTGCCAGCAGCCCCGGGACAGGGGTTTGGGAGCAGTACTTC	CASSPGTGVWEQYF	-	TRBJ2-7	TRBD1	TRBV6-5
TGCGCCAGCAGTGAGATGGCAGGGCTCAATCAGCCCCAGCATTTT	CASSEMAGLNQPQHF	many	TRBJ1-5	-	TRBV10-2
TGTGCCAGTAGTCAGGATTACAGCTATGGCTACACCTTC	CASSQDYSYGYTF	-	TRBJ1-2	-	TRBV19
TGTGCCAGCAGCCAAGCGCAGGGGGCGGTCTATGAGCAGTTCTTC	CASSQAQGAVYEQFF	-	TRBJ2-1	TRBD1	TRBV3-1/TRBV3-2
TGTGCCAGCACCCAGGGCTTAGAGCAGTACTTC	CASTQGLEQYF	-	TRBJ2-7	-	TRBV12-3/TRBV12-4
TGTGCCAGCAGACTAGCGGGGGGTATCGAGCAGTACTTC	CASRLAGGIEQYF	-	TRBJ2-7	TRBD2	TRBV3-1/TRBV3-2
TGCGCCAGCAGCCAGTATTTCAGCGGGGCAACAGATACGCAGTATTTT	CASSQYFSGATDTQYF	few	TRBJ2-3	TRBD2	TRBV4-1
TGTGCCATCAGTGGGACAGGGTTGAGAGAGACCCAGTACTTC	CAISGTGLRETQYF	-	TRBJ2-5	TRBD1	TRBV10-3
TGTGCCAGCTCATCACGGACAGGTGGGGGACCTTACCCTACACACAACTATGGCTACACCTTC	CASSSRTGGGPYPTHNYGYTF	once	TRBJ1-2	TRBD1	TRBV18
TGTGCCAGCAGCCCTCCCCGACAGAATACCAATGAGCAGTTCTTC	CASSPPRQNTNEQFF	-	TRBJ2-1	-	TRBV7-9
TGCAGTGCTAGGGAGGCTTACGAGCAGTACTTC	CSAREAYEQYF	-	TRBJ2-7	-	TRBV20-1
TGTGCCAGCAGCCAAGATGGCGGGGGGATTGAAGCTTTCTTT	CASSQDGGGIEAFF	-	TRBJ1-1	-	TRBV3-1/TRBV3-2
TGTGCCTGTCACACTGGGGGCGCCTACGAGCAGTACTTC	CACHTGGAYEQYF	-	TRBJ2-7	-	TRBV30
TGTGCCAGCAGTTACGAGTTTGCTGCAGGAAACACCATATATTTT	CASSYEFAAGNTIYF	-	TRBJ1-3	-	TRBV6-5
TGTGCCAGCAGCCGCCCAGGGGACACCGGGGAGCTGTTTTTT	CASSRPGDTGELFF	-	TRBJ2-2	-	TRBV7-2
TGTGCCATCAGTGAGGACCGGGACAGGCTCTACGAGCAGTACTTC	CAISEDRDRLYEQYF	-	TRBJ2-7	TRBD1	TRBV10-3
TGTGCCAGCAGCTTCGGGCAGGGGGATCAGCCCCAGCATTTT	CASSFGQGDQPQHF	few	TRBJ1-5	TRBD1	TRBV13
TGTGCTTCGGGGAGTGGGAATGAGCAGTTCTTC	CASGSGNEQFF	-	TRBJ2-1	-	TRBV3-1/TRBV3-2
TGCGCCAGCAGCCCCCGCCGTCCGGGTGAGACCCAGTACTTC	CASSPRRPGETQYF	-	TRBJ2-5	-	TRBV23-1
TGTGCCAGCAGCTTAGAGGGAGGGGCGCACTATGGCTACACCTTC	CASSLEGGAHYGYTF	-	TRBJ1-2	-	TRBV11-2
TGTGCCAGCAGCTTGGTGGACAGGGGTTCACCCCTCCACTTT	CASSLVDRGSPLHF	-	TRBJ1-6	TRBD1	TRBV5-6
TGTGCCAGCAGCGTAGGAATAGGGGCGAATAATTCACCCCTCCACTTT	CASSVGIGANNSPLHF	-	TRBJ1-6	-	TRBV9
TGTGCCAGCAGTTACGAGCGTAGCGGGAGAGCCAAAAACATTCAGTACTTC	CASSYERSGRAKNIQYF	-	TRBJ2-4	TRBD2	TRBV6-2/TRBV6-3
TGTGCCACCAGGGCAGGGGCAGGGGATACGCAGTATTTT	CATRAGAGDTQYF	-	TRBJ2-3	-	TRBV24-1
TGCGCCAGCAGCACCGGCTCGGGGGGGAGGACTGAAGCTTTCTTT	CASSTGSGGRTEAFF	-	TRBJ1-1	-	TRBV5-1
TGTGCCAGCAGCCCCGGGGGGTCAGGCTACACCTTC	CASSPGGSGYTF	-	TRBJ1-2	-	TRBV12-3/TRBV12-4
TGTGCCAGCTCAGGGGAGGGACAAGTTAACTATGGCTACACCTTC	CASSGEGQVNYGYTF	-	TRBJ1-2	-	TRBV18
TGTGCCAGCAGTTGGGGGGGCTACGGCACTGAAGCTTTCTTT	CASSWGGYGTEAFF	-	TRBJ1-1	-	TRBV27
TGTGCCAGCAGCTACCAGCGGGGGGCGGGGGAGACCCAGTACTTC	CASSYQRGAGETQYF	-	TRBJ2-5	TRBD2	TRBV7-9
TGCAGCGTTGACAAGGCAGGGTGGACGTATTTT	CSVDKAGWTYF	-	TRBJ2-3	-	TRBV29-1
TGTGCCAGCAGTCCCCGGGGACAGGGCAATGGCTACACCTTC	CASSPRGQGNGYTF	-	TRBJ1-2	TRBD1	TRBV6-5
TGTGCCAGCAGCTTGGGCTTTAACTATGGCTACACCTTC	CASSLGFNYGYTF	-	TRBJ1-2	-	TRBV7-9
TGCGCCAGCAGCCGTACCGGGACAGGGAACACTGAAGCTTTCTTT	CASSRTGTGNTEAFF	once	TRBJ1-1	TRBD1	TRBV4-3
TGTGCCAGTAGTTACTATGGGGGGAGGAATCAGCCCCAGCATTTT	CASSYYGGRNQPQHF	-	TRBJ1-5	-	TRBV19
TGTGCCAGCAGCCAGACAGGGGGCCGGGAGACCCAGTACTTC	CASSQTGGRETQYF	-	TRBJ2-5	TRBD1	TRBV11-2
TGCAGCGTTGACAGGGGGATGAGGGGGGAAGCTTTCTTT	CSVDRGMRGEAFF	-	TRBJ1-1	TRBD1	TRBV29-1
TGTGCCAGCAGCCAAGCAATAAGCCACAATGAGCAGTTCTTC	CASSQAISHNEQFF	-	TRBJ2-1	-	TRBV3-1/TRBV3-2
TGTGCCAGCAGAACGACAGGGTCCCGAGGGAATGAAAAACTGTTTTTT	CASRTTGSRGNEKLFF	-	TRBJ1-4	TRBD1	TRBV5-8
TGTGCCAGCAGCCAAGGTGAAGGGAGTAGGGAGACCCAGTACTTC	CASSQGEGSRETQYF	-	TRBJ2-5	-	TRBV16
TGTGCCAGCAGTTCCGCCAGACCGGGACAGAGAAACACTGAAGCTTTCTTT	CASSSARPGQRNTEAFF	-	TRBJ1-1	TRBD1	TRBV27
TGTGCCAGCAGTGATCCGATGGGGGGTGGCACTGAAGCTTTCTTT	CASSDPMGGGTEAFF	-	TRBJ1-1	-	TRBV6-1
TGCGCCAGCAGTAACAAATACAGGGAACGGGCAACTAATGAAAAACTGTTTTTT	CASSNKYRERATNEKLFF	-	TRBJ1-4	-	TRBV10-2
TGCGCCAGCAGCTTGGCCCCAGGGGCCTACGAGCAGTACTTC	CASSLAPGAYEQYF	once	TRBJ2-7	-	TRBV5-1
TGTGCCAGTAGCGCCGGGACAGGGTACTACGAGCAGTACTTC	CASSAGTGYYEQYF	once	TRBJ2-7	TRBD1	TRBV19
TGCGCCAGCAGGCGAGGGACACTCCGGGATGACGAGCAGTACTTC	CASRRGTLRDDEQYF	-	TRBJ2-7	-	TRBV5-1
TGTGCCACCAGTGAGTCCGGGACAGGGAAAGCCCAGCCCCAGCATTTT	CATSESGTGKAQPQHF	-	TRBJ1-5	TRBD1	TRBV24-1